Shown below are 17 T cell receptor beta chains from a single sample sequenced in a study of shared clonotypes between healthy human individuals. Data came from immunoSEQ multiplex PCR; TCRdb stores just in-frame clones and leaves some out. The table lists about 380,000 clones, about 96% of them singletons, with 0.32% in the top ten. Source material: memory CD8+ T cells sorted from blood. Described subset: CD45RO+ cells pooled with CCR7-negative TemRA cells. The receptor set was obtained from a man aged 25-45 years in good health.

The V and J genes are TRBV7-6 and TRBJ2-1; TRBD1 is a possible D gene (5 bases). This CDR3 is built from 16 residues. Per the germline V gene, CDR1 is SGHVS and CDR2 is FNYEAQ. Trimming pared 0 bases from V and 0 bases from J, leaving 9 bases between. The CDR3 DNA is TGTGCCAGCAGCTTAGCGGGGCGGAGCTCCTACAATGAGCAGTTCTTC. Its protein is CASSLAGRSSYNEQFF.

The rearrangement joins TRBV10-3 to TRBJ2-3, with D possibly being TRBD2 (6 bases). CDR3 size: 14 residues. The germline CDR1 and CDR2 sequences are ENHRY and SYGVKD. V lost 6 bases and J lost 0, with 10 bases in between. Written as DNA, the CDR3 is TGTGCCATCAGAAAGGGGACTAGCACAGATACGCAGTATTTT. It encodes CAIRKGTSTDTQYF.

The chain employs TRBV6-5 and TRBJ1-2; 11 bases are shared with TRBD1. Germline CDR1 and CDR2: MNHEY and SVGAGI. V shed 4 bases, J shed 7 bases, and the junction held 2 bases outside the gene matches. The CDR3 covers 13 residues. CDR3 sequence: CASSWGTGGGYTF. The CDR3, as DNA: TGTGCCAGCAGTTGGGGGACAGGGGGTGGCTACACCTTC.

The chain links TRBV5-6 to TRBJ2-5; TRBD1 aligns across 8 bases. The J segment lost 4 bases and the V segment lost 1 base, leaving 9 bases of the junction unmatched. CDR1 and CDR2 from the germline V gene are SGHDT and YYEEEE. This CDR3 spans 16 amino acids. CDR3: CASSLMLDRGRETQYF. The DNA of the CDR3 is TGTGCCAGCAGCTTGATGCTCGACAGGGGACGAGAGACCCAGTACTTC.

This CDR3 is CASSLAGGGRYEQYF. CDR3 in DNA: TGCGCCAGCAGCTTGGCAGGGGGCGGGAGGTACGAGCAGTACTTC. The V and J genes are TRBV5-1 and TRBJ2-7, with D perhaps being TRBD1 or TRBD2 (8 bases each). The V end was cut by 0 bases, the J end by 4 bases, with 14 bases between. Germline lookup yields CDR1 SGHRS and CDR2 YFSETQ. This CDR3 contains 15 residues.

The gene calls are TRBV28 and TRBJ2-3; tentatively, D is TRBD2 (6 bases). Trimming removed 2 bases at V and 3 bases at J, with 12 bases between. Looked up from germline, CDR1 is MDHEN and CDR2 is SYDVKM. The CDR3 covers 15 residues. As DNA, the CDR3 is TGTGCCAGCAGTTTAGCGGGATGGAGAACAGATACGCAGTATTTT. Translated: CASSLAGWRTDTQYF.

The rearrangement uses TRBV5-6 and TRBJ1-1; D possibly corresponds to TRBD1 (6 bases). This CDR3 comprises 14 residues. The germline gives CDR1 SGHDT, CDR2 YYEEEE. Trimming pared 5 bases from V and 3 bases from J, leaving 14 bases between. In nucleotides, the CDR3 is TGTGCCAGCAGGCTGACAGGAGGGGACACTGAAGCTTTCTTT. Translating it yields CASRLTGGDTEAFF.

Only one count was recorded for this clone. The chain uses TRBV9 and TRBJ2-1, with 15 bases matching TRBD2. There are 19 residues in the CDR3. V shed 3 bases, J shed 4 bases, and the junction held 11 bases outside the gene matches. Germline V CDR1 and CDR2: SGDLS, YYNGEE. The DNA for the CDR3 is TGTGCCAGCAGCGCGACGCCGGGACTAGCGGGAGGAAGATACAATGAGCAGTTCTTC. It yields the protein CASSATPGLAGGRYNEQFF.

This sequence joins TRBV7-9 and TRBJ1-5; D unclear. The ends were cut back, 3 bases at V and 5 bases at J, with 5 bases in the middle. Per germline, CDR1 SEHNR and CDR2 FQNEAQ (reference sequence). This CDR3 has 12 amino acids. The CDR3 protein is CASSFSHQPQHF. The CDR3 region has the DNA TGTGCCAGCAGCTTCAGCCATCAGCCCCAGCATTTT.

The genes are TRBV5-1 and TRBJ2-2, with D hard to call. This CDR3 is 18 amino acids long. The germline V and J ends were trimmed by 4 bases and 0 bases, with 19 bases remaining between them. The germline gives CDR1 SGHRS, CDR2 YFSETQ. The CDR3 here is CASSLKQDQFANTGELFF. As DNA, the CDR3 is TGCGCCAGCAGCCTCAAACAAGACCAGTTCGCGAACACCGGGGAGCTGTTTTTT.

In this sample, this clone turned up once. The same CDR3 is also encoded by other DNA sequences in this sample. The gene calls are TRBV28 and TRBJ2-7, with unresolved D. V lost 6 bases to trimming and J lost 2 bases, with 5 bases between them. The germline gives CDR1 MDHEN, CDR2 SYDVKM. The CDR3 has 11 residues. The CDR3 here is CASSSPYEQYF. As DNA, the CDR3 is TGTGCCAGCAGCTCTCCCTACGAGCAGTACTTC.

The CDR3 reads CATSRGPDDRELFF. The CDR3 DNA reads TGTGCCACCAGCAGAGGGCCCGATGATCGTGAGCTGTTTTTT. The chain is built from TRBV15 and TRBJ2-2, with D hard to call. The CDR3 spans 14 residues. Trimming took 1 base from V and 11 from J, leaving 14 bases between them. The germline V gene encodes CDR1 LNHNV and CDR2 YYDKDF (reference sequence).

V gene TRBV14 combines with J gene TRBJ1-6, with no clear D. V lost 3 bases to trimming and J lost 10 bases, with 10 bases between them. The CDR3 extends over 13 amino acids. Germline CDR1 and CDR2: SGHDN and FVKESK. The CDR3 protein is CASSHVRESPLHF. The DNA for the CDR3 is TGTGCCAGCAGCCATGTTAGGGAATCACCCCTCCACTTT.

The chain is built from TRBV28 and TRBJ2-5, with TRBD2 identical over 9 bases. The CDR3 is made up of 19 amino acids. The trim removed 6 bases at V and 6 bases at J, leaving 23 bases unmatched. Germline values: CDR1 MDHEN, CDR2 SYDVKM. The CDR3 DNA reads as TGTGCCAGCAGCTCCTTCTGGGCGGGAGGGCCGTACGGGGGGAAGACCCAGTACTTC. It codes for CASSSFWAGGPYGGKTQYF.

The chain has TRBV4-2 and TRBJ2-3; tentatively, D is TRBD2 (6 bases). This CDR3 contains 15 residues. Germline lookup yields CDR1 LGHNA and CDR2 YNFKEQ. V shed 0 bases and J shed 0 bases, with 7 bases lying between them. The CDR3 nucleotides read TGTGCCAGCAGCCAAGAAAGCGGGAGCACAGATACGCAGTATTTT. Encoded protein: CASSQESGSTDTQYF.

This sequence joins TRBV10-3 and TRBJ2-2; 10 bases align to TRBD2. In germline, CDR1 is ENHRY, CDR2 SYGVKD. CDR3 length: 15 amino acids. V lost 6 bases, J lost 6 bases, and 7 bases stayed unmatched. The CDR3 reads CAIRLSGRAAGELFF. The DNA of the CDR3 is TGTGCCATCAGATTAAGCGGGAGGGCCGCCGGGGAGCTGTTTTTT.

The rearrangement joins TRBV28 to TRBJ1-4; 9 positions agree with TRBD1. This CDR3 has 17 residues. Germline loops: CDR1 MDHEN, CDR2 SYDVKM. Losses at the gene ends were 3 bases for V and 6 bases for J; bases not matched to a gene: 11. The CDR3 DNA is TGTGCCAGCAGTTTCTTACACAGGGGGCGCGGACATGAAAAACTGTTTTTT. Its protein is CASSFLHRGRGHEKLFF.